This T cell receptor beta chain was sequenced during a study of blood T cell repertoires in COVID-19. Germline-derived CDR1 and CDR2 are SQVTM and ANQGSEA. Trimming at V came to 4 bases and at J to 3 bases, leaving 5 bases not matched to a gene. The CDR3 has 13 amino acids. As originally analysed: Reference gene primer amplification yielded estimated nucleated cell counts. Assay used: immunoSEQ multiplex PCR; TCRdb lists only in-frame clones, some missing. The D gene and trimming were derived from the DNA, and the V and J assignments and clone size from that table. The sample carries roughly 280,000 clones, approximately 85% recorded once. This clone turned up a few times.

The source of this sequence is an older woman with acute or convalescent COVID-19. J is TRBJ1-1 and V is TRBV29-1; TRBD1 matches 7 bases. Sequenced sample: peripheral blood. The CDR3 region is CSVGQGRHTEAFF. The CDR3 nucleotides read TGCAGCGTTGGACAGGGTAGACACACTGAAGCTTTCTTT. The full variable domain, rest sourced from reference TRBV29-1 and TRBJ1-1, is SAVISQKPSRDICQRGTSLTIQCQVDSQVTMMFWYRQQPGQSLTLIATANQGSEATYESGFVIDKFPISRPNLTFSTLTVSNMSPEDSSIYLCSVGQGRHTEAFFGQGTRLTVV.